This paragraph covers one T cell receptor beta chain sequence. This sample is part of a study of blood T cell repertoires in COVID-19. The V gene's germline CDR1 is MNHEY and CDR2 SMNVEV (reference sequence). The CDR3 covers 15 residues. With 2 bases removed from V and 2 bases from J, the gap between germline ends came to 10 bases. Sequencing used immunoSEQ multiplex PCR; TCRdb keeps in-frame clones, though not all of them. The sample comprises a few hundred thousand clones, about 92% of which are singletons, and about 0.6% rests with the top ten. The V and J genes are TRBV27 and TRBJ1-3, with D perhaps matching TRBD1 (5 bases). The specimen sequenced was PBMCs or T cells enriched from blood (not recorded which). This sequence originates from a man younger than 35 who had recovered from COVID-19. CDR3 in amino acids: CASSLTGGPGNTIYF. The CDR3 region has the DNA TGTGCCAGCAGTTTAACAGGCGGCCCTGGAAACACCATATATTTT.